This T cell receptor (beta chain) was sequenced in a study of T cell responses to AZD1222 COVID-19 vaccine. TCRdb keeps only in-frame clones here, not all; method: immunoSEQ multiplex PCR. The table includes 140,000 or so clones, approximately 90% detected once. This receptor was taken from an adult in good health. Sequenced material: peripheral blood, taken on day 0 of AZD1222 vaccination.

This CDR3 reads CASSSALAGGPGNEQFF. DNA for the CDR3: TGTGCCAGCAGTTCGGCCTTAGCGGGGGGGCCGGGCAATGAGCAGTTCTTC. The chain couples TRBV6-2 or TRBV6-3 to TRBJ2-1; 11 bases are shared with TRBD2. The J segment lost 6 bases and the V segment lost 4 bases, leaving 11 bases of the junction unmatched. The V gene's germline CDR1 is MNHEY and CDR2 SVGEGT. The CDR3 extends over 17 amino acids.